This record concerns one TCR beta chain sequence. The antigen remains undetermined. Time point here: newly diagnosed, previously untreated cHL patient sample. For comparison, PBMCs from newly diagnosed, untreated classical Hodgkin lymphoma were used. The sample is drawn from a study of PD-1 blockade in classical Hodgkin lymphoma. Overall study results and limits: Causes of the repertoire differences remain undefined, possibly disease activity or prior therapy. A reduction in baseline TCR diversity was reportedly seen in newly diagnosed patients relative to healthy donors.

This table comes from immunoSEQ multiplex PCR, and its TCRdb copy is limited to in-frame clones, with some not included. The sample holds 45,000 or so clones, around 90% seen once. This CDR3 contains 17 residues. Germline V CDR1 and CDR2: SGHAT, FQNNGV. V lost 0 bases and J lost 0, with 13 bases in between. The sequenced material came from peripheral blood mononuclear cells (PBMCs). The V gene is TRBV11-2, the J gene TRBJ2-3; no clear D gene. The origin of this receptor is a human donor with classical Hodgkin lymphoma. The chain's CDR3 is CASSLDRLGWSTDTQYF. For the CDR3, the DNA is TGTGCCAGCAGCTTAGACCGTTTGGGCTGGAGCACAGATACGCAGTATTTT. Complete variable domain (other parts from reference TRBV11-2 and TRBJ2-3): EAGVAQSPRYKIIEKRQSVAFWCNPISGHATLYWYQQILGQGPKLLIQFQNNGVVDDSQLPKDRFSAERLKGVDSTLKIQPAKLEDSAVYLCASSLDRLGWSTDTQYFGPGTRLTVL.